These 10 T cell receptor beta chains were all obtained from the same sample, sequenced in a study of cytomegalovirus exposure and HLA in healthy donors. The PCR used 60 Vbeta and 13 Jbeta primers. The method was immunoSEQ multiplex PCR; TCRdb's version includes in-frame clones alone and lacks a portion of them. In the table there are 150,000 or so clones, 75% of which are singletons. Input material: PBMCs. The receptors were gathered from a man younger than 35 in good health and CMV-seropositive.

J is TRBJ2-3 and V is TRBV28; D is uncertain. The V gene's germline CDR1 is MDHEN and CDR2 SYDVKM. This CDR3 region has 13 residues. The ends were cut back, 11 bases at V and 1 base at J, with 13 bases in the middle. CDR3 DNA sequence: TGTGCCGAAGCGATCCCCGGCACAGATACGCAGTATTTT. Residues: CAEAIPGTDTQYF.

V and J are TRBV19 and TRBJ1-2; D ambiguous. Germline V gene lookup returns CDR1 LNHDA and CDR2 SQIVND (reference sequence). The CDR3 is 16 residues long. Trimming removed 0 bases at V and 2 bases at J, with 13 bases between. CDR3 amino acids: CASSIDPHVQNYGYTF. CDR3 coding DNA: TGTGCCAGTAGTATAGACCCCCATGTTCAGAACTATGGCTACACCTTC.

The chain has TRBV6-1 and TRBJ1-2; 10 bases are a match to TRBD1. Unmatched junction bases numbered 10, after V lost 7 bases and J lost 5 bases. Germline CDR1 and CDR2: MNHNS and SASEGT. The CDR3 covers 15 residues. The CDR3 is CASTRDRGKVYGYTF. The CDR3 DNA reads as TGTGCCAGCACCCGGGACAGGGGTAAGGTATATGGCTACACCTTC.

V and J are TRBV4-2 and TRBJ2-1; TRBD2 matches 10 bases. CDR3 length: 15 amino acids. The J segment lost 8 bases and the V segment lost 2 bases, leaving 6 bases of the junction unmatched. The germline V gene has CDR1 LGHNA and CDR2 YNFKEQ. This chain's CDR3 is CASSQTASGSDEQFF. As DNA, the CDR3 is TGTGCCAGCAGCCAAACGGCTAGCGGGAGCGATGAGCAGTTCTTC.

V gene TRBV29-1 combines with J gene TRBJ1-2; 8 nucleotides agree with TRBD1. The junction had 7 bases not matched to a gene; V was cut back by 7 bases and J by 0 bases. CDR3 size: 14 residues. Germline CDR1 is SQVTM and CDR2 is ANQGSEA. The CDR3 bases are TGCAGCGCACAAAGACAGGGGACTAACTATGGCTACACCTTC. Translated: CSAQRQGTNYGYTF.

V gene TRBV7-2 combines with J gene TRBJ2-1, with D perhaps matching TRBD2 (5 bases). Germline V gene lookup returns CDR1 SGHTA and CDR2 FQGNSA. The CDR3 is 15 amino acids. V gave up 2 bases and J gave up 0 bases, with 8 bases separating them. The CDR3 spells CASSLSGLSYNEQFF. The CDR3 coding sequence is TGTGCCAGCAGCTTAAGCGGTCTCTCCTACAATGAGCAGTTCTTC.

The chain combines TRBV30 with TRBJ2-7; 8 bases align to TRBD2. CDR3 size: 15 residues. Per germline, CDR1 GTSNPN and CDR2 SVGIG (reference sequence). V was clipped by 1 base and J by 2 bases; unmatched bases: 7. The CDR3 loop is CAWSALAGRTYEQYF. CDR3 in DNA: TGTGCCTGGAGTGCATTAGCGGGGCGAACCTACGAGCAGTACTTC.

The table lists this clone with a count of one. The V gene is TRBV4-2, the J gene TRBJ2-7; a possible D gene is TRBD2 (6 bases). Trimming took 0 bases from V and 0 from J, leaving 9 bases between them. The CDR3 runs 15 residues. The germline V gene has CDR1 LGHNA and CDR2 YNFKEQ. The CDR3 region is CASSQEGGGSYEQYF. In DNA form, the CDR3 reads TGTGCCAGCAGCCAAGAGGGAGGCGGCTCCTACGAGCAGTACTTC.

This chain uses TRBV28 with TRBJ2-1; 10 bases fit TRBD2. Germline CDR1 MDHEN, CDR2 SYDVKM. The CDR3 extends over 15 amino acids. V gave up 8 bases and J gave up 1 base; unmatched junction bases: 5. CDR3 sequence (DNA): TGTGCCAGCTTGAGCGGGAGGGATTCCTACAATGAGCAGTTCTTC. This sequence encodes CASLSGRDSYNEQFF. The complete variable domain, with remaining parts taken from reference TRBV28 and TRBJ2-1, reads DVKVTQSSRYLVKRTGEKVFLECVQDMDHENMFWYRQDPGLGLRLIYFSYDVKMKEKGDIPEGYSVSREKKERFSLILESASTNQTSMYLCASLSGRDSYNEQFFGPGTRLTVL.

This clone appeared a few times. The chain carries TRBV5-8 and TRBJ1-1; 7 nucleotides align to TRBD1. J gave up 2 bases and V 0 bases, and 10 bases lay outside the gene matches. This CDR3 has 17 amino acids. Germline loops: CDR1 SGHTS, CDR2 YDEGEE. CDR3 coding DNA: TGTGCCAGCAGCTTGGGAGTCGGGACAGTGTCTAACACTGAAGCTTTCTTT. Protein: CASSLGVGTVSNTEAFF.